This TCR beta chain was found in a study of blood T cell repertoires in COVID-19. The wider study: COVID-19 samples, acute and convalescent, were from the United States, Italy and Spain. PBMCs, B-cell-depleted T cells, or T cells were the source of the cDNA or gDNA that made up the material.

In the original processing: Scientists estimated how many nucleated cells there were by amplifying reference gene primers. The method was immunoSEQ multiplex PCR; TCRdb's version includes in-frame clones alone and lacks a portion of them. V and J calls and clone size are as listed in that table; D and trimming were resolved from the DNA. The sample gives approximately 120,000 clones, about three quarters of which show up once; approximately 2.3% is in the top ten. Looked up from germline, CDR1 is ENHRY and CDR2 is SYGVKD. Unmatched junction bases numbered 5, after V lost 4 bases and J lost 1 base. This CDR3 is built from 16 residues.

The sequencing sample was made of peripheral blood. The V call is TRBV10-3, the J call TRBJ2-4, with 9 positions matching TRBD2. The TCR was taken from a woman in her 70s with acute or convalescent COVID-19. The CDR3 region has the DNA TGTGCCATCAGTGCCGGTAGCGGGAGTGCCAAAAACATTCAGTACTTC. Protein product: CAISAGSGSAKNIQYF.